This TCR beta chain was profiled in a study of T-cell memory formation after mild COVID-19. The authors produced TCR alpha and TCR beta cDNA libraries with sample barcodes and UMIs by 5'RACE using constant-segment primers. TCRdb analysed the 5' RACE reads with MiXCR anew, one entry per CDR3 protein. The sample lists roughly 480,000 distinct CDR3 sequences, 20% to 25% occurring once. This clonotype has only a few counts. Antigen unknown. Study-wide findings and caveats: Day 15 to 85 contracting clones showed balanced CD4/CD8; day 15 to 37 expanders favored CD4+.

Specimen: PBMCs or a T cell subset sorted from them (not recorded which). The clonotype comes from an adult woman who had mild COVID-19 (a few samples of this study predate the infection). Cell type and time point are not known.

The CDR3 protein is CASSLGQGLSYNEQFF. Written as DNA, the CDR3 is TGTGCCAGCAGCTTAGGACAGGGGCTCTCCTACAATGAGCAGTTCTTC. The chain carries TRBV7-9 and TRBJ2-1; 8 positions agree with TRBD1. This CDR3 is built from 16 residues. Losses at the gene ends were 1 base for V and 0 bases for J; bases not matched to a gene: 2. CDR1 is SEHNR and CDR2 is FQNEAQ in the germline V gene (reference sequence).